The 12 T cell receptor beta chains in this list originate from one sample, sequenced in a study of T cells in narcolepsy. The table came from immunoSEQ multiplex PCR; TCRdb's copy has only in-frame clones and leaves some out. The sample has tens of thousands of clones, around 79% seen once. Sequencing was performed on memory (CD45RA-) CD4+ T cells from blood. The receptors shown here come from a human donor in good health.

The chain joins TRBV18 to TRBJ1-1; TRBD1 matches 7 bases. V was pared by 3 bases and J by 5 bases, with 6 bases of the junction left unmatched. In germline, CDR1 is KGHSH, CDR2 LQKENI. This CDR3 has 14 amino acids. The CDR3 nucleotides read TGTGCCAGCTCACCGACAGGGTTCCGGACTGAAGCTTTCTTT. Protein sequence: CASSPTGFRTEAFF.

This chain links TRBV10-3 with TRBJ2-1, with no clear D. V was pared by 0 bases and J by 8 bases, with 14 bases between. The CDR3 has 15 residues. Germline V gene data show CDR1 as ENHRY and CDR2 as SYGVKD. The CDR3 reads CAISESRSSNYEQFF. CDR3 sequence (DNA): TGTGCCATCAGTGAGTCTCGTTCGAGTAACTATGAGCAGTTCTTC.

The chain combines TRBV15 with TRBJ2-7, with 7 bases matching TRBD2. The CDR3 is 14 amino acids. The germline V gene has CDR1 LNHNV and CDR2 YYDKDF (reference sequence). J was trimmed by 2 bases and V by 1 base; bases with no gene match: 2. CDR3 region: CATSRVAGAYEQYF. The DNA for the CDR3 is TGTGCCACCAGCAGAGTGGCGGGAGCCTACGAGCAGTACTTC.

In its sample, this clone was seen a few times. The CDR3 region has the DNA TGTGCCAGAAGCCCGCCGACTGTCTACGAGCAGTACTTC. Amino acid sequence: CARSPPTVYEQYF. This rearrangement joins TRBV5-3 to TRBJ2-7; D not resolved. Being an ORF, TRBV5-3 has a function that is uncertain. The CDR3 length is 13 residues. V lost 4 bases and J 3 bases, leaving 11 bases between the germline ends.

The chain combines TRBV2 with TRBJ2-3; D is tentatively TRBD1 or TRBD2 (5 bases each). Trimming took off 5 bases at V and 2 bases at J, with 11 bases between the two ends. The CDR3 loop spans 14 amino acids. The germline V gene encodes CDR1 SNHLY and CDR2 FYNNEI. CDR3: CASSPGTTTDTQYF. As DNA, the CDR3 is TGTGCCAGCAGTCCCGGGACGACCACAGATACGCAGTATTTT.

The chain uses TRBV6-1 and TRBJ2-3, with a tentative D call TRBD2 (6 bases). V lost 6 bases and J lost 7, with 14 bases in between. Germline V lookup: CDR1 MNHNS, CDR2 SASEGT. CDR3 length: 13 amino acids. CDR3 sequence: CASSSGSQNTQYF. The DNA of the CDR3 is TGTGCCAGCAGCTCCGGGAGTCAGAATACGCAGTATTTT.

The chain links TRBV5-4 to TRBJ2-5; tentative D call: TRBD2 (6 bases). Trimming pared 5 bases from V and 2 bases from J, leaving 13 bases between. This CDR3 has 14 amino acids. Germline V gene sequence: CDR1 SGHNT, CDR2 YYREEE (reference sequence). CDR3 sequence reads: CASSSGGFQETQYF. The CDR3, as DNA: TGTGCCAGCAGTTCTGGGGGGTTTCAAGAGACCCAGTACTTC.

The V gene is TRBV23-1, the J gene TRBJ2-7; maybe TRBD1 (6 bases). TRBV23-1 is placed among ORFs of uncertain function. This CDR3 region has 14 residues. V lost 2 bases, J lost 3 bases, and 11 bases lay in between. CDR3 sequence: CASSQPGQDYEQYF. The CDR3 DNA is TGCGCCAGCAGTCAACCGGGACAAGACTACGAGCAGTACTTC.

The gene calls are TRBV28 and TRBJ1-5; no clear D. CDR3 size: 12 residues. Germline V gene data show CDR1 as MDHEN and CDR2 as SYDVKM. Between the trimmed V and J ends, which lost 2 bases and 6 bases, there was a span of 5 bases. CDR3 residues: CASSLTGQPQHF. CDR3 sequence (DNA): TGTGCCAGCAGTTTAACGGGTCAGCCCCAGCATTTT.

This clone was counted once. The V gene is TRBV27, the J gene TRBJ2-1; 9 bases line up with TRBD2. In germline, CDR1 is MNHEY, CDR2 SMNVEV (reference sequence). V was clipped by 6 bases and J by 5 bases; unmatched bases: 8. There are 15 residues in the CDR3. The DNA of the CDR3 is TGTGCCAGCAGCGCCCCCACTAGCGGGCACAATGAGCAGTTCTTC. It yields the protein CASSAPTSGHNEQFF.

The V and J genes are TRBV5-5 and TRBJ2-5; D not resolved. Germline V gene lookup returns CDR1 SGHKS and CDR2 YYEKEE (reference sequence). V was shortened by 4 bases and J by 13 bases, with 14 bases between the two germline ends. The CDR3 contains 11 residues. The CDR3 here is CASSLGNLPYF. In DNA form, the CDR3 reads TGTGCCAGCAGCCTGGGCAACCTGCCGTACTTC.

The V call is TRBV16, the J call TRBJ2-1; D gene ambiguous. Trimming removed 0 bases from V and 10 bases from J, with 16 bases in between. CDR1 KGHSY and CDR2 FQNENV come from the germline V gene. The CDR3 runs to 15 residues. The CDR3 nucleotides read TGTGCCAGCAGCCAATCAACTCCCCCGGGTGGGGAGCAGTTCTTC. The encoded protein is CASSQSTPPGGEQFF.